Listed below are T cell receptor beta chains from one sample, sequenced in a study of T-cell memory formation after mild COVID-19. TCRdb redid the calling of the 5' RACE reads with MiXCR, one entry per CDR3 protein. The table lists approximately 350,000 distinct CDR3 sequences, around an eighth of them singletons. Sequences were obtained from PBMCs or a T cell subset sorted from them (not recorded which). The source of these receptors is a man younger than 35 who had mild COVID-19 (a few samples of this study predate the infection). Cell type and time point are not known. Both conserved end residues are part of each CDR3. A D gene is named only where the DNA matches it firmly. Part of the rows lack a size; the others show once, few, many or a class for expanded clones.

v_gene,len,d_gene,abundance,j_gene,CDR3aa,CDR3nt
TRBV29-1,14,TRBD1,few,TRBJ1-4,CSVDRGEGNEKLFF,TGCAGCGTGGACAGGGGTGAGGGTAATGAAAAACTGTTTTTT
TRBV5-4,14,NA,NA,TRBJ2-2,CASSLYSNTGELFF,TGTGCCAGCAGCTTGTATTCGAACACCGGGGAGCTGTTTTTT
TRBV6-2/TRBV6-3,17,TRBD1,NA,TRBJ2-1,CASSYRAQGAAYNEQFF,TGTGCCAGCAGTTACAGGGCGCAGGGGGCCGCCTACAATGAGCAGTTCTTC
TRBV7-7,16,NA,NA,TRBJ2-1,CASSPGAGRINNEQFF,TGTGCTAGCAGCCCCGGAGCCGGTAGGATCAACAATGAGCAGTTCTTC
TRBV7-9,14,TRBD2,few,TRBJ2-2,CASERRGETGELFF,TGTGCCAGCGAACGGCGGGGGGAGACCGGGGAGCTGTTTTTT
TRBV25-1,14,TRBD2,few,TRBJ2-7,CASSEAGGPYEQYF,TGTGCCAGCAGTGAAGCGGGGGGTCCCTACGAGCAGTACTTC
TRBV7-9,16,TRBD1,NA,TRBJ2-1,CASSPRSGTGDNEQFF,TGTGCCAGCAGCCCGCGTTCCGGGACAGGGGACAATGAGCAGTTCTTC
TRBV5-4,14,TRBD1,NA,TRBJ2-4,CASSPGQGEDIQYF,TGTGCCAGCAGCCCGGGACAGGGGGAAGACATTCAGTACTTC
TRBV6-5,13,TRBD1,few,TRBJ2-7,CASRGQGYYEQYF,TGTGCCAGCAGGGGACAGGGGTACTACGAGCAGTACTTC
TRBV18,14,TRBD1,few,TRBJ1-3,CASSPDRGGNTIYF,TGTGCCAGCTCACCAGACAGGGGTGGAAACACCATATATTTT
TRBV4-1,15,TRBD2,NA,TRBJ2-7,CASSYPAGGRYEQYF,TGCGCCAGCAGCTACCCGGCGGGGGGCCGCTACGAGCAGTACTTC
TRBV7-9,15,TRBD1,few,TRBJ2-4,CASSLGPGQANIQYF,TGTGCCAGCAGCTTAGGACCAGGACAGGCAAACATTCAGTACTTC
TRBV12-3/TRBV12-4,15,NA,many,TRBJ2-3,CASSVPTGTTDTQYF,TGTGCCAGCAGTGTACCGACAGGAACCACAGATACGCAGTATTTT
TRBV15,17,NA,few,TRBJ2-3,CATSRDRRVVLADTQYF,TGTGCCACCAGCAGAGATCGCAGGGTGGTTCTCGCAGATACGCAGTATTTT
TRBV5-1,14,NA,many,TRBJ2-4,CASSLARGSGIQYF,TGCGCCAGCAGCTTGGCCCGGGGGTCGGGCATTCAGTACTTC
TRBV29-1,15,NA,NA,TRBJ2-3,CSVEDGHGGTDTQYF,TGCAGCGTTGAAGATGGGCACGGAGGCACAGATACGCAGTATTTT
TRBV11-1,14,NA,few,TRBJ2-3,CASSPGQYTDTQYF,TGTGCCAGCAGCCCCGGACAGTACACAGATACGCAGTATTTT
TRBV12-3/TRBV12-4,12,NA,NA,TRBJ1-5,CASSSGLGVVEF,TGTGCCAGCAGTTCAGGGTTGGGCGTGGTGGAATTT
TRBV28,15,NA,many,TRBJ2-1,CASSFLTDSYNEQFF,TGTGCCAGCAGTTTTTTGACAGACTCCTACAATGAGCAGTTCTTC
TRBV27,15,NA,few,TRBJ2-7,CASSLSVQGFYEQYF,TGTGCCAGCAGTTTATCGGTGCAGGGGTTCTACGAGCAGTACTTC
TRBV11-1,14,NA,many,TRBJ2-1,CASSPKTVGVGQFF,TGTGCCAGCAGCCCGAAGACCGTTGGTGTCGGGCAGTTCTTC
TRBV18,14,NA,few,TRBJ1-2,CASSPGRDTSGYTF,TGTGCCAGCTCACCAGGCCGGGACACCTCGGGCTACACCTTC
TRBV6-5,16,TRBD2,NA,TRBJ2-3,CASSYTASAGAYTQYF,TGTGCCAGCAGTTATACAGCATCCGCGGGAGCCTATACGCAGTATTTT